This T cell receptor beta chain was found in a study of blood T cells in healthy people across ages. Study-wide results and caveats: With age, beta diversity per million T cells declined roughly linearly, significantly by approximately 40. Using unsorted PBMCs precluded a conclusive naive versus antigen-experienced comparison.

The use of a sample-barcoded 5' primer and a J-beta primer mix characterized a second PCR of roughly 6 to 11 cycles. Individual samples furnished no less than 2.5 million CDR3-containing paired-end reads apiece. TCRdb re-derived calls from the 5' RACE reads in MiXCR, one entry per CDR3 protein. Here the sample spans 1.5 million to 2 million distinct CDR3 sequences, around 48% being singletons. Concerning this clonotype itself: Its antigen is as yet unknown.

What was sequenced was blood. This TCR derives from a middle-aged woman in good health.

The CDR3 nucleotides are TGCGCCAGCAGCCAAGATCGGGATAGCGGGGGGGCAGATACGCAGTATTTT. Translation gives CASSQDRDSGGADTQYF. The rearrangement joins TRBV4-1 to TRBJ2-3, with TRBD2 identical over 11 bases. V dropped 0 bases and J dropped 4; count of bases not matched to a gene: 6. The CDR3 covers 17 residues. Germline loops: CDR1 MGHRA, CDR2 YSYEKL.